This T cell receptor (beta chain) is from a study of T cells in Graves' hyperthyroidism and ophthalmopathy. What was amplified from RNA transcripts were TCR beta CDR3 regions. Primed by the HTBI set, a first-round RT-PCR was run on the TCR CDR3. TCRdb re-called the multiplex PCR reads through MiXCR, storing one row per CDR3 protein. The table lists around 290,000 distinct CDR3 sequences, about 17% of them singletons. General study points: Ophthalmopathy got predicted by the model a median approximately 6.3 months before its onset. Blood shared most expanded thyroid clonotypes above 0.001.

This clonotype appeared a few times. Antigen specificity is unknown. V gave up 6 bases and J gave up 2 bases, with 17 bases separating them. This CDR3 has 15 residues. Germline assignment: CDR1 MNHNS and CDR2 SASEGT. J is TRBJ2-7 and V is TRBV6-1; D may match TRBD1 or TRBD2 (5 bases each). The clonotype was recovered from a woman aged 55-69 years with Graves' ophthalmopathy. Sequencing used blood. This CDR3 is CASSRGRPLTYEQYF. CDR3 DNA: TGTGCCAGCAGCCGGGGACGCCCGCTGACCTACGAGCAGTACTTC.